The T cell receptor (beta chain) under discussion was sequenced for a study of T cell repertoires in cytomegalovirus infection. Study in general: CMV epitopes used comprised recently identified HLA-C-restricted ones and well-studied HLA-B-restricted ones. Study-wide results and caveats: HLA-C-restricted CMV clonotypes gave the most frequent clonotype in two of eight donors.

A single record per CDR3 protein comes from TCRdb applying MiXCR to the reads. The table includes under 350,000 distinct CDR3 sequences, 20% to 25% detected once. Regarding this clonotype: What it recognizes is unknown. A much bigger clone sits one base away, suggesting this may be a read error.

Sequencing used cultured PBMCs, obtained from culture after CMV antigen stimulation. The clonotype was recovered from a human donor in good health (CMV status not recorded). Some clones in this sample may be carry-over from other donors' samples.

CDR3 amino acids: CASSLGTGPDTQYF. CDR3 bases: TGTGCCAGCAGCTTAGGGACAGGGCCAGATACGCAGTATTTT. This chain links TRBV11-2 with TRBJ2-3; 8 bases align to TRBD1. The V gene's germline CDR1 is SGHAT and CDR2 FQNNGV. V gave up 1 base and J gave up 4 bases; unmatched junction bases: 1. The CDR3 has 14 amino acids.